This TCR beta chain comes out of a study of Ad26.COV2.S vaccination and SARS-CoV-2 variants. V trimming: 3 bases; J trimming: 3 bases; junction bases outside the gene matches: 8. Germline values: CDR1 KGHSH, CDR2 LQKENI. The CDR3 totals 16 residues. The treatment is: about 20 received Ad26.COV2.S at low or high dose, single or two shots; a few received placebo; per-sample allocation not given. Samples were taken on day 63 after the first vaccine or placebo injection. Donation was by an adult aged 18-55 years who was in Boston. Using immunoSEQ multiplex PCR, the repertoire was profiled, and TCRdb retains in-frame clones only, with some absent. The sample lists 300,000 to 500,000 clones, around 85% occurring once.

The sample consisted of peripheral blood, taken in a trial of Ad26.COV2.S vaccine versus placebo. The TCR was taken from a person aged 18-60 years who received the Ad26.COV2.S COVID-19 vaccine or a placebo. The J gene is TRBJ1-2, the V gene TRBV18; TRBD1 matches 9 bases. The CDR3 here is CASSPKTGGTYYGYTF. The CDR3 nucleotides read TGTGCCAGCTCACCTAAAACAGGGGGCACATACTATGGCTACACCTTC.